A selection of T cell receptor beta chains follows, all from one sample in a study of T cells in Graves' hyperthyroidism and ophthalmopathy. TCRdb re-called the multiplex PCR reads with MiXCR, one entry per CDR3 protein. The data hold 500,000 to 800,000 distinct CDR3 sequences, with approximately 14% observed a single time. The sample taken for sequencing was blood. Receptors originate from a woman aged 45-59 years with Graves' ophthalmopathy. Both conserved end residues are part of each CDR3. D genes are given only for firm matches. Not every row has a clone size; where given, it reads once, few, many or a size class.

V gene: TRBV15
J gene: TRBJ2-7
clone size: many
D gene: .
CDR3 protein: CATSREWGPTTGFSYEQYF
CDR3 DNA: TGTGCCACCAGCAGAGAGTGGGGCCCCACCACAGGGTTTTCCTACGAGCAGTACTTC

V gene: TRBV11-3
J gene: TRBJ2-1
clone size: many
D gene: .
CDR3 protein: CASSLDHNNNEQFF
CDR3 DNA: TGTGCCAGCAGCTTAGACCATAACAACAATGAGCAGTTCTTC

V gene: TRBV6-1
J gene: TRBJ2-7
clone size: many
D gene: .
CDR3 protein: CASSEGQGGYEQYF
CDR3 DNA: TGTGCCAGCAGTGAAGGGCAGGGTGGCTACGAGCAGTACTTC

V gene: TRBV27
J gene: TRBJ2-5
clone size: many
D gene: TRBD1
CDR3 protein: CASSFRDRMQETQYF
CDR3 DNA: TGTGCCAGCAGTTTCCGGGACAGAATGCAAGAGACCCAGTACTTC

V gene: TRBV19
J gene: TRBJ1-5
clone size: .
D gene: TRBD1
CDR3 protein: CASSIADRAYQPQHF
CDR3 DNA: TGTGCCAGTAGTATCGCGGACAGGGCCTATCAGCCCCAGCATTTT

V gene: TRBV7-9
J gene: TRBJ2-1
clone size: few
D gene: .
CDR3 protein: CASSLALTQEQFF
CDR3 DNA: TGTGCCAGCAGCTTAGCCCTTACTCAGGAGCAGTTCTTC

V gene: TRBV20-1
J gene: TRBJ2-1
clone size: many
D gene: .
CDR3 protein: CSGTGWEQLSSSYNEQFF
CDR3 DNA: TGCAGTGGAACGGGGTGGGAACAACTCTCAAGCTCCTACAATGAGCAGTTCTTC

V gene: TRBV7-2
J gene: TRBJ1-6
clone size: many
D gene: .
CDR3 protein: CASSLARTDNSPLHF
CDR3 DNA: TGTGCCAGCAGCTTAGCGAGGACAGATAATTCACCCCTCCACTTT

V gene: TRBV4-2
J gene: TRBJ2-1
clone size: few
D gene: .
CDR3 protein: CASSQGGPEQFF
CDR3 DNA: TGTGCCAGCAGCCAAGGGGGTCCTGAGCAGTTCTTC

V gene: TRBV2
J gene: TRBJ2-3
clone size: few
D gene: .
CDR3 protein: CASSGDTGRGDTQYF
CDR3 DNA: TGTGCCAGCAGCGGTGATACGGGACGGGGAGATACGCAGTATTTT

V gene: TRBV28
J gene: TRBJ2-7
clone size: .
D gene: .
CDR3 protein: CASSFRPGQTSYEQYF
CDR3 DNA: TGTGCCAGCAGTTTTAGACCGGGACAAACCTCCTACGAGCAGTACTTC

V gene: TRBV20-1
J gene: TRBJ2-1
clone size: .
D gene: .
CDR3 protein: CSARGSGSSYNEQFF
CDR3 DNA: TGCAGTGCTAGAGGATCAGGGAGCTCCTACAATGAGCAGTTCTTC

V gene: TRBV2
J gene: TRBJ2-1
clone size: .
D gene: .
CDR3 protein: CASSVPQPIYNEQFF
CDR3 DNA: TGTGCCAGCAGTGTCCCCCAGCCCATCTACAATGAGCAGTTCTTC

V gene: TRBV7-3
J gene: TRBJ2-2
clone size: many
D gene: TRBD2
CDR3 protein: CASSLGGSGIPFIAGELFF
CDR3 DNA: TGTGCCAGCAGCCTAGGGGGTAGCGGGATACCTTTTATCGCCGGGGAGCTGTTTTTT

V gene: TRBV7-9
J gene: TRBJ2-1
clone size: many
D gene: TRBD1
CDR3 protein: CASRHNRDRGNEQFF
CDR3 DNA: TGTGCCAGCAGACACAACCGGGACAGGGGAAATGAGCAGTTCTTC

V gene: TRBV6-1
J gene: TRBJ2-5
clone size: many
D gene: TRBD2
CDR3 protein: CASSPLLREGQETQYF
CDR3 DNA: TGTGCCAGCAGCCCCCTTTTGAGGGAGGGCCAAGAGACCCAGTACTTC

V gene: TRBV7-9
J gene: TRBJ2-1
clone size: many
D gene: TRBD2
CDR3 protein: CASSLVAGRIYNEQFF
CDR3 DNA: TGTGCCAGCAGCTTAGTAGCGGGCCGGATCTACAATGAGCAGTTCTTC

V gene: TRBV7-9
J gene: TRBJ1-4
clone size: many
D gene: .
CDR3 protein: CASSIDRNNEKLFF
CDR3 DNA: TGTGCCAGCAGCATCGACAGGAATAATGAAAAACTGTTTTTT

V gene: TRBV28
J gene: TRBJ1-1
clone size: .
D gene: TRBD1
CDR3 protein: CASTPQGENTEAFF
CDR3 DNA: TGTGCCAGCACCCCCCAGGGGGAGAACACTGAAGCTTTCTTT

V gene: TRBV4-2
J gene: TRBJ2-3
clone size: many
D gene: TRBD2
CDR3 protein: CASSQDKRGGSDTQYF
CDR3 DNA: TGTGCCAGCAGCCAAGATAAAAGGGGAGGGTCAGATACGCAGTATTTT

V gene: TRBV6-1
J gene: TRBJ1-5
clone size: .
D gene: .
CDR3 protein: CASSSGLGQQPQHF
CDR3 DNA: TGTGCCAGCAGTTCTGGGCTAGGACAGCAGCCCCAGCATTTT

V gene: TRBV4-3
J gene: TRBJ1-1
clone size: .
D gene: .
CDR3 protein: CASSQEAGSRTEAFF
CDR3 DNA: TGCGCCAGCAGCCAAGAAGCAGGATCCCGCACTGAAGCTTTCTTT

V gene: TRBV5-1
J gene: TRBJ2-3
clone size: .
D gene: .
CDR3 protein: CASSSLASDTQYF
CDR3 DNA: TGCGCCAGCAGCTCTCTAGCGTCGGATACGCAGTATTTT

V gene: TRBV12-3/TRBV12-4
J gene: TRBJ2-1
clone size: many
D gene: TRBD2
CDR3 protein: CASSLAGPSYNEQFF
CDR3 DNA: TGTGCCAGCTCGCTAGCGGGACCCTCCTACAATGAGCAGTTCTTC

V gene: TRBV6-1
J gene: TRBJ2-5
clone size: many
D gene: .
CDR3 protein: CASSEDRTRETQYF
CDR3 DNA: TGTGCCAGCAGTGAAGACAGAACAAGAGAAACCCAGTACTTC

V gene: TRBV27
J gene: TRBJ1-2
clone size: .
D gene: .
CDR3 protein: CASSPKQGPLYGNTF
CDR3 DNA: TGTGCCAGCAGTCCGAAACAGGGACCACTCTATGGCAACACCTTC

V gene: TRBV20-1
J gene: TRBJ2-1
clone size: many
D gene: .
CDR3 protein: CSASRGGRGNEQFF
CDR3 DNA: TGCAGTGCTAGTCGAGGGGGAAGGGGGAATGAGCAGTTCTTC

V gene: TRBV28
J gene: TRBJ2-6
clone size: .
D gene: TRBD2
CDR3 protein: CASSYTSGRLGSGANVLTF
CDR3 DNA: TGTGCCAGCAGTTATACTAGCGGGAGGCTTGGTTCTGGGGCCAACGTCCTGACTTTC

V gene: TRBV6-4
J gene: TRBJ2-1
clone size: .
D gene: .
CDR3 protein: CASSAHVYNEQFF
CDR3 DNA: TGTGCCAGCAGCGCGCATGTGTACAATGAGCAGTTCTTC

V gene: TRBV15
J gene: TRBJ2-5
clone size: many
D gene: .
CDR3 protein: CATPRGHVETQYF
CDR3 DNA: TGTGCCACTCCCCGGGGGCATGTGGAGACCCAGTACTTC

V gene: TRBV3-1
J gene: TRBJ2-6
clone size: many
D gene: .
CDR3 protein: CASSLMGLPSGANVLTF
CDR3 DNA: TGTGCCAGCAGCCTCATGGGACTTCCTTCTGGGGCCAACGTCCTGACTTTC

V gene: TRBV12-3/TRBV12-4
J gene: TRBJ1-5
clone size: few
D gene: TRBD1
CDR3 protein: CASSQYRGGNQPQHF
CDR3 DNA: TGTGCCAGCAGTCAGTACAGGGGGGGCAATCAGCCCCAGCATTTT

V gene: TRBV28
J gene: TRBJ1-2
clone size: many
D gene: TRBD1
CDR3 protein: CASSSGTGGFYTF
CDR3 DNA: TGTGCCAGCAGTTCCGGGACAGGGGGCTTCTACACCTTC

V gene: TRBV28
J gene: TRBJ1-2
clone size: few
D gene: TRBD1
CDR3 protein: CASRTGVVYGYTF
CDR3 DNA: TGTGCCAGCAGAACAGGGGTCGTCTATGGCTACACCTTC

V gene: TRBV3-1
J gene: TRBJ1-2
clone size: .
D gene: .
CDR3 protein: CASSQELTGYTF
CDR3 DNA: TGTGCCAGCAGCCAAGAATTGACTGGCTACACCTTC

V gene: TRBV10-2
J gene: TRBJ2-1
clone size: .
D gene: .
CDR3 protein: CASTPGAGNNNEQFF
CDR3 DNA: TGCGCCAGCACTCCCGGGGCGGGAAACAACAATGAGCAGTTCTTC

V gene: TRBV20-1
J gene: TRBJ1-6
clone size: few
D gene: .
CDR3 protein: CSAKDGSSYNSPLHF
CDR3 DNA: TGCAGTGCTAAAGACGGGAGCTCCTATAATTCACCCCTCCACTTT

V gene: TRBV27
J gene: TRBJ2-1
clone size: few
D gene: TRBD2
CDR3 protein: CASRDGGIGNEQFF
CDR3 DNA: TGTGCCAGCAGGGACGGGGGGATCGGAAATGAGCAGTTCTTC

V gene: TRBV12-3/TRBV12-4
J gene: TRBJ2-7
clone size: many
D gene: TRBD1
CDR3 protein: CASSSDRISYEQYF
CDR3 DNA: TGTGCCAGCAGTTCGGACAGGATCTCCTACGAGCAGTACTTC

V gene: TRBV6-1
J gene: TRBJ2-5
clone size: .
D gene: .
CDR3 protein: CASRLRDTPETQYF
CDR3 DNA: TGTGCCAGCAGGCTAAGGGACACCCCAGAGACCCAGTACTTC

V gene: TRBV10-3
J gene: TRBJ2-3
clone size: many
D gene: .
CDR3 protein: CAISESRADATQYF
CDR3 DNA: TGTGCCATCAGTGAGTCGAGGGCTGATGCTACGCAGTATTTT

V gene: TRBV19
J gene: TRBJ1-2
clone size: once
D gene: TRBD1
CDR3 protein: CASSIAGTELPIGYTF
CDR3 DNA: TGTGCCAGTAGTATAGCGGGGACAGAACTCCCGATTGGCTACACCTTC

V gene: TRBV20-1
J gene: TRBJ1-6
clone size: many
D gene: TRBD1
CDR3 protein: CSAKTGGQSYNSPLHF
CDR3 DNA: TGCAGTGCGAAGACAGGGGGCCAATCCTATAATTCACCCCTCCACTTT

V gene: TRBV20-1
J gene: TRBJ1-1
clone size: many
D gene: TRBD1
CDR3 protein: CSARDSRARGLNTEAFF
CDR3 DNA: TGCAGTGCTAGAGATTCAAGGGCCAGGGGGCTAAACACTGAAGCTTTCTTT

V gene: TRBV11-2
J gene: TRBJ2-7
clone size: many
D gene: TRBD2
CDR3 protein: CASSWGAAGGTYEQYF
CDR3 DNA: TGTGCCAGCAGCTGGGGGGCCGCGGGAGGGACCTACGAGCAGTACTTC

V gene: TRBV7-2
J gene: TRBJ2-2
clone size: few
D gene: .
CDR3 protein: CASSRGPTNTGELFF
CDR3 DNA: TGTGCCAGCTCCCGGGGCCCAACGAACACCGGGGAGCTGTTTTTT

V gene: TRBV3-1
J gene: TRBJ2-4
clone size: few
D gene: .
CDR3 protein: CASSQVPEIAKNIQYF
CDR3 DNA: TGTGCCAGCAGCCAAGTCCCGGAGATAGCCAAAAACATTCAGTACTTC

V gene: TRBV3-1
J gene: TRBJ2-3
clone size: many
D gene: .
CDR3 protein: CASSLRLGPGDTQYF
CDR3 DNA: TGTGCCAGCAGCCTTCGTCTGGGGCCCGGGGATACGCAGTATTTT

V gene: TRBV20-1
J gene: TRBJ1-5
clone size: few
D gene: TRBD1
CDR3 protein: CSATGTGPWMGNQPQHF
CDR3 DNA: TGCAGTGCTACCGGGACAGGCCCCTGGATGGGCAATCAGCCCCAGCATTTT

V gene: TRBV3-1
J gene: TRBJ1-1
clone size: many
D gene: .
CDR3 protein: CASSPTKTVISPEAFF
CDR3 DNA: TGTGCCAGCAGCCCGACAAAGACGGTTATCTCGCCTGAAGCTTTCTTT

V gene: TRBV10-3
J gene: TRBJ1-5
clone size: few
D gene: .
CDR3 protein: CAISDGPGNQPQHF
CDR3 DNA: TGTGCCATCAGTGACGGGCCAGGGAATCAGCCCCAGCATTTT

V gene: TRBV6-2/TRBV6-3
J gene: TRBJ1-1
clone size: .
D gene: TRBD1
CDR3 protein: CASRRPRDRGFDTEAFF
CDR3 DNA: TGTGCCAGCAGGCGTCCCCGGGACAGGGGGTTTGACACTGAAGCTTTCTTT

V gene: TRBV5-1
J gene: TRBJ1-1
clone size: few
D gene: .
CDR3 protein: CASSLEWGVTEAFF
CDR3 DNA: TGCGCCAGCAGCTTGGAATGGGGTGTCACTGAAGCTTTCTTT

V gene: TRBV2
J gene: TRBJ1-1
clone size: many
D gene: .
CDR3 protein: CASNPDTEAFF
CDR3 DNA: TGTGCCAGCAACCCGGACACTGAAGCTTTCTTT

V gene: TRBV12-3/TRBV12-4
J gene: TRBJ1-2
clone size: many
D gene: TRBD1
CDR3 protein: CASSPEPGQRLRGYTF
CDR3 DNA: TGTGCCAGCAGTCCTGAACCGGGACAGCGCCTTCGTGGCTACACCTTC

V gene: TRBV7-2
J gene: TRBJ2-1
clone size: many
D gene: TRBD2
CDR3 protein: CASSRRGLAFEQFF
CDR3 DNA: TGTGCCAGCAGCCGAAGGGGACTAGCTTTTGAGCAGTTCTTC

V gene: TRBV7-2
J gene: TRBJ1-5
clone size: many
D gene: TRBD1
CDR3 protein: CASSSRQGARGQPQHF
CDR3 DNA: TGTGCCAGCAGCTCAAGACAGGGGGCTCGCGGTCAGCCCCAGCATTTT

V gene: TRBV12-5
J gene: TRBJ2-2
clone size: few
D gene: .
CDR3 protein: CASGLEGGIGELFF
CDR3 DNA: TGTGCTAGTGGTTTGGAAGGGGGAATCGGGGAGCTGTTTTTT

V gene: TRBV19
J gene: TRBJ2-4
clone size: .
D gene: TRBD1
CDR3 protein: CASSTGTGGFAENIQYF
CDR3 DNA: TGTGCCAGTAGCACCGGGACAGGGGGCTTTGCCGAAAACATTCAGTACTTC